The clone carrying this TCR beta chain was seen repeatedly, ten times or more. This library used roughly 400 ng RNA and molecular barcoded adaptors spanning alpha/delta and beta/gamma chains. TCRdb analysed the reads with MiXCR anew, one entry per CDR3 protein. The data contain 20,000 to 25,000 distinct CDR3 sequences, 20% to 25% of them seen just once; the ten biggest clones take up roughly 17%. CDR1 is KGHDR and CDR2 is SFDVKD in the germline V gene. This CDR3 has 13 residues. J lost 7 bases, V lost 8 bases, and 5 bases had no gene match. The data are from a study of read filtering for tumor transcriptome and immune sequencing. Study information: Among patients, 17 to 20 were male and more than 12 female, aged roughly 45 to 80 (mean about 66).

Sequenced: a population of CD138-negative cells sorted from bone marrow. The chain combines TRBV24-1 with TRBJ2-1; TRBD1 agrees at 9 bases. This clonotype originated in a donor at least 40 years old with multiple myeloma. CDR3 loop: CATKGQGSNEQFF. In DNA, the CDR3 is TGTGCCACCAAGGGACAGGGAAGTAATGAGCAGTTCTTC.